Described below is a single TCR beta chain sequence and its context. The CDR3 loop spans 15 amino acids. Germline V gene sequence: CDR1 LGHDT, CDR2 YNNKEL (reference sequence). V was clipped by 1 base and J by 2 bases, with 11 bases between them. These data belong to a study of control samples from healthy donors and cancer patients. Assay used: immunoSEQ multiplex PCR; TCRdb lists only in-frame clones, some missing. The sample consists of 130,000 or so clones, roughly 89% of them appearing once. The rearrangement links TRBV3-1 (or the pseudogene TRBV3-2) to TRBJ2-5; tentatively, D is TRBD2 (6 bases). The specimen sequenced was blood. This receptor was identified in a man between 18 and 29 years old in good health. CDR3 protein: CASSQVTGVQETQYF. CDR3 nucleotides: TGTGCCAGCAGCCAAGTAACGGGGGTTCAAGAGACCCAGTACTTC.